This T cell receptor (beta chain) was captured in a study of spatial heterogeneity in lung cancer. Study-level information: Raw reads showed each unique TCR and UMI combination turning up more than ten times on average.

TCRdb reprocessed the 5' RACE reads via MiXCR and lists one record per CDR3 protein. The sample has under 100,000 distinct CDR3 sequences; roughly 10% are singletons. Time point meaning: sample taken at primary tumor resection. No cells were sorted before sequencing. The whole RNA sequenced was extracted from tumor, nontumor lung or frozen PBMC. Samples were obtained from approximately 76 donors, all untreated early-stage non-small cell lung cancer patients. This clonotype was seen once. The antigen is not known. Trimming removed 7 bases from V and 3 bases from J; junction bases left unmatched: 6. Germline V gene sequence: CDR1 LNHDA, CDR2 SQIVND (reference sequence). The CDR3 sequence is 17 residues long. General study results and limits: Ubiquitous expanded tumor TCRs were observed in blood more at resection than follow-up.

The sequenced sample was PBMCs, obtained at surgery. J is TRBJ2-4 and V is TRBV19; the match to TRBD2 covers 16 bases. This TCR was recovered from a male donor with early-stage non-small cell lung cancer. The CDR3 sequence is CASTGLAGGPGKNIQYF. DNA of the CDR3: TGTGCCAGTACGGGACTAGCGGGGGGGCCGGGCAAAAACATTCAGTACTTC.